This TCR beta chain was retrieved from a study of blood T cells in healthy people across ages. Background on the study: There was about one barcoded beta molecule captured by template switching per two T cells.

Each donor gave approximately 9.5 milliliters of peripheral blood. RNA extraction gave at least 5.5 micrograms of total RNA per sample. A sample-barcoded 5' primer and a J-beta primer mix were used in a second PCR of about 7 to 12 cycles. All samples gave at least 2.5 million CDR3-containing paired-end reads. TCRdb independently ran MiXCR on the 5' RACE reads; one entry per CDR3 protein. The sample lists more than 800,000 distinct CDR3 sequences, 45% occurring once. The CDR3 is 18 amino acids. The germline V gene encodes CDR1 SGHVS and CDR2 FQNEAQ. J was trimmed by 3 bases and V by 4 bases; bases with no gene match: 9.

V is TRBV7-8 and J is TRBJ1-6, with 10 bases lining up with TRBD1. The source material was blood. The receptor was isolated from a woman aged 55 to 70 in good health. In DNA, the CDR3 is TGTGCCAGCAGCTCGGGACAGGGGAGCGCAAACTATAATTCACCCCTCCACTTT. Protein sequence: CASSSGQGSANYNSPLHF.